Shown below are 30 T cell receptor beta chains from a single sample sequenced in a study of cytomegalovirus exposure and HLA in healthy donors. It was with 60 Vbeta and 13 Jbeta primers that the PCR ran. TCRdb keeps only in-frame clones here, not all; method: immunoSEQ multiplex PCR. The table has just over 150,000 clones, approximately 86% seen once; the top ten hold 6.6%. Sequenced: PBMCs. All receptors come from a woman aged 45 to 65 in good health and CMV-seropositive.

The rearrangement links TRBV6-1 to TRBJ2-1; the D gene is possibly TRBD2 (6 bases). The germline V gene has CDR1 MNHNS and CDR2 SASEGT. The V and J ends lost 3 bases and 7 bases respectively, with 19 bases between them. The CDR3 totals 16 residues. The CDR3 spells CASSDGTNWGRNEQFF. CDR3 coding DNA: TGTGCCAGCAGTGACGGTACCAATTGGGGGAGGAATGAGCAGTTCTTC.

The CDR3: CASTMGGDWSRGYTF. The CDR3 DNA reads as TGTGCCAGCACCATGGGGGGGGATTGGTCTCGTGGCTACACCTTC. The chain uses TRBV5-6 and TRBJ1-2, with D perhaps TRBD1 (5 bases). The CDR3 extends over 15 amino acids. Trimming shortened V by 6 bases and J by 7 bases, and 22 bases separated the two germline ends. The germline CDR1 and CDR2 sequences are SGHDT and YYEEEE.

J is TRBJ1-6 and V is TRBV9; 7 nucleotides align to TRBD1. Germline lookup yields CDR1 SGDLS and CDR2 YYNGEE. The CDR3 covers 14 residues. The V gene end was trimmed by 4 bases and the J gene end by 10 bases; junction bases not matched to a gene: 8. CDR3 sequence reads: CASSLKGAKSPLHF. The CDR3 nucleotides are TGTGCCAGCAGCCTAAAGGGGGCGAAATCACCCCTCCACTTT.

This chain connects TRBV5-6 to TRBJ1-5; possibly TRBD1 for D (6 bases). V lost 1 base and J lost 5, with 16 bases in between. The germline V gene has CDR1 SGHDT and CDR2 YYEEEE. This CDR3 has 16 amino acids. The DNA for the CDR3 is TGTGCCAGCAGCTTGTCTGGAAGGACAGCGGATCAGCCCCAGCATTTT. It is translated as CASSLSGRTADQPQHF.

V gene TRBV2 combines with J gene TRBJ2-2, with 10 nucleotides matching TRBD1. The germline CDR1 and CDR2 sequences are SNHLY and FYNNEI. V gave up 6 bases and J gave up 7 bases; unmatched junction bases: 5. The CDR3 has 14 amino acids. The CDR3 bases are TGTGCCAGCAGACGACAGGGGGCGGTCGGGGAGCTGTTTTTT. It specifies CASRRQGAVGELFF.

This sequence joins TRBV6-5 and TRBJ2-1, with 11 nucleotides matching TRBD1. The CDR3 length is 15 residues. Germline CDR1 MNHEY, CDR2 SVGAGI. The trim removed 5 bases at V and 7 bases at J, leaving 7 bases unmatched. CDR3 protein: CASSRAGTGGNEQFF. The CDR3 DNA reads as TGTGCCAGCAGTCGCGCCGGGACAGGGGGGAATGAGCAGTTCTTC.

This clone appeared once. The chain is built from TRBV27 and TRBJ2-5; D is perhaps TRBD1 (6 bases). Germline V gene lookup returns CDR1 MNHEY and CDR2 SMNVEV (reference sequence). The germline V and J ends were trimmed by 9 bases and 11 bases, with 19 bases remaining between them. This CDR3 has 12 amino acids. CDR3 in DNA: TGTGCCAGTTGGACAGCCCTTGGAGAGCAGTACTTC. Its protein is CASWTALGEQYF.

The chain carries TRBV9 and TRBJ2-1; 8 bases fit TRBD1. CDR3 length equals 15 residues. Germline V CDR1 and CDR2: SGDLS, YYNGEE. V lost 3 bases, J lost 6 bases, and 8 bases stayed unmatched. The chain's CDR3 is CASSAPGTGLNEQFF. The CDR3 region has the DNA TGTGCCAGCAGCGCCCCCGGGACAGGCCTCAATGAGCAGTTCTTC.

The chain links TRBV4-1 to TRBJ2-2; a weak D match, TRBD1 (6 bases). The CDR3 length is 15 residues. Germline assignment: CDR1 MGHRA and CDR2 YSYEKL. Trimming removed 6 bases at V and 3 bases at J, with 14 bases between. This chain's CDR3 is CASRDQGIDTGELFF. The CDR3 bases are TGCGCCAGCAGGGATCAGGGGATTGACACCGGGGAGCTGTTTTTT.

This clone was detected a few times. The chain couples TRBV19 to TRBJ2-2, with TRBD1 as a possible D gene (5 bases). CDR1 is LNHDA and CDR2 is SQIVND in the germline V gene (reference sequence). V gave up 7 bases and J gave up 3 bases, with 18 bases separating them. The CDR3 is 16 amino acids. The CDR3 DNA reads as TGTGCCAGTAACTCAAATAGGGGTCTCGACACCGGGGAGCTGTTTTTT. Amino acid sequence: CASNSNRGLDTGELFF.

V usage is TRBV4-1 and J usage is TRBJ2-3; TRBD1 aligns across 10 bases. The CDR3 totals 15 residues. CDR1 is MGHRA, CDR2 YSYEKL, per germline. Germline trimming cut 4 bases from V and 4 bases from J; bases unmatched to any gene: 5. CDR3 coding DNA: TGCGCCAGCAGCCGACCGGGACAGGGGTCAGATACGCAGTATTTT. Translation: CASSRPGQGSDTQYF.

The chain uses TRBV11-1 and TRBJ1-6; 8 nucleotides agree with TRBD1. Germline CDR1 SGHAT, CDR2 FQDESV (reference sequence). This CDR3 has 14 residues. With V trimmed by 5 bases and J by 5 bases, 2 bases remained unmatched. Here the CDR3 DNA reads TGTGCCAGCAGCCGGACAGGGAATAATTCACCCCTCCACTTT. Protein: CASSRTGNNSPLHF.

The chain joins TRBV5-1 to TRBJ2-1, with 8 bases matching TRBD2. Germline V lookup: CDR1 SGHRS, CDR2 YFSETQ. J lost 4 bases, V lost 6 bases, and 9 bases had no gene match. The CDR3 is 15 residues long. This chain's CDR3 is CASKWGSGVYNEQFF. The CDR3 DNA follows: TGCGCCAGCAAGTGGGGTAGCGGGGTGTACAATGAGCAGTTCTTC.

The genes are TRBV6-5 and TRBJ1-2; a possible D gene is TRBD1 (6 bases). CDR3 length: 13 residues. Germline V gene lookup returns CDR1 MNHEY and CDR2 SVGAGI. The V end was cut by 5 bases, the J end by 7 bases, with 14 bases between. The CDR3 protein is CASSGRGASGYTF. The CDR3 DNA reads TGTGCCAGCAGTGGGCGGGGGGCGAGTGGCTACACCTTC.

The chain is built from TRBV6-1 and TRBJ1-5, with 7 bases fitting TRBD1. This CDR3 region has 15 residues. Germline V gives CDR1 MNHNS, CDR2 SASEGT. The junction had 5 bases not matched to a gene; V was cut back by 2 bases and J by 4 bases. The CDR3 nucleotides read TGTGCCAGCAGTGAAACTGGGACAGCAAATCAGCCCCAGCATTTT. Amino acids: CASSETGTANQPQHF.

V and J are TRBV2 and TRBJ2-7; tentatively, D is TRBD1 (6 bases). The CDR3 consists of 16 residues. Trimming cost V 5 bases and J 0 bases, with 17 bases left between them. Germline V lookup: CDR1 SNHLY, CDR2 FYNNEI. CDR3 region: CASSPMTGQSSYEQYF. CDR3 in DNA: TGTGCCAGCAGTCCTATGACAGGACAGAGCTCCTACGAGCAGTACTTC.

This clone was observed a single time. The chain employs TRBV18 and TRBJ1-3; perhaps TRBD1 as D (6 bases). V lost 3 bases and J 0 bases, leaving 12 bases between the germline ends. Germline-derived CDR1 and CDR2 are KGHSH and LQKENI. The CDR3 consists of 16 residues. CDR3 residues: CASSPEDSISGNTIYF. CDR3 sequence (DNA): TGTGCCAGCTCACCCGAGGACAGTATCTCTGGAAACACCATATATTTT.

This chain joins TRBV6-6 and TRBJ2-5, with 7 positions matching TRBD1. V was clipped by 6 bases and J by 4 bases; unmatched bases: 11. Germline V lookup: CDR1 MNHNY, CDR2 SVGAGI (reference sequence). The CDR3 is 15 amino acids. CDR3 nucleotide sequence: TGTGCCAGCAGCCTAAGGGCGGACAGGCCAGAGACCCAGTACTTC. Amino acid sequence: CASSLRADRPETQYF.

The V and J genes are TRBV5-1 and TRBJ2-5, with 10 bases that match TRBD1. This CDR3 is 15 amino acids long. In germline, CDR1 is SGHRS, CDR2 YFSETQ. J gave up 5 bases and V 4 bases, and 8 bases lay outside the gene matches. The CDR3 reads CASSPGDRGDETQYF. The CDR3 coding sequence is TGCGCCAGCAGCCCCGGGGACAGGGGAGACGAGACCCAGTACTTC.

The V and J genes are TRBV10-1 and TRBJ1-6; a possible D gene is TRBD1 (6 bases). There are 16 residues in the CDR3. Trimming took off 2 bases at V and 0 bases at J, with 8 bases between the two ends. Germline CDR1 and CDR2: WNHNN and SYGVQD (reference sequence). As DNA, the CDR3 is TGCGCCAGCAGTGAGACAGGGCGCTCCTATAATTCACCCCTCCACTTT. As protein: CASSETGRSYNSPLHF.

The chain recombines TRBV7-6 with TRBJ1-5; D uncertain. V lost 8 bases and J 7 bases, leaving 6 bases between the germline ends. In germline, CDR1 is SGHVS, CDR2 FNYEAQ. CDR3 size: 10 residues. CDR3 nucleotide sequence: TGTGCCAGCCCGGGGCAGCCCCAGCATTTT. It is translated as CASPGQPQHF. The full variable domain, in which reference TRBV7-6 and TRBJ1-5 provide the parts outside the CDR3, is GAGVSQSPRYKVTKRGQDVALRCDPISGHVSLYWYRQALGQGPEFLTYFNYEAQQDKSGLPNDRFSAERPEGSISTLTIQRTEQRDSAMYRCASPGQPQHFGDGTRLSIL.

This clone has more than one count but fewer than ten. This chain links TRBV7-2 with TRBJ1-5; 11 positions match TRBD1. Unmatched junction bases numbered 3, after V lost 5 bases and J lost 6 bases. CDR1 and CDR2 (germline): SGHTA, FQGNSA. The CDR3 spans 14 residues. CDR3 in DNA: TGTGCCAGCAGCATGGGACAGGGGGGTCAGCCCCAGCATTTT. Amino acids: CASSMGQGGQPQHF.

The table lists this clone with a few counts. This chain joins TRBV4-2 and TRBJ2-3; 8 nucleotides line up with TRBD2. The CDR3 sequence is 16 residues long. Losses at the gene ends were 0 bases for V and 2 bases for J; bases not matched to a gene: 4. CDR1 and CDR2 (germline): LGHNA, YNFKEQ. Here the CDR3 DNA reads TGTGCCAGCAGCCAAGATGCGCGGGGGGACACAGATACGCAGTATTTT. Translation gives CASSQDARGDTDTQYF.

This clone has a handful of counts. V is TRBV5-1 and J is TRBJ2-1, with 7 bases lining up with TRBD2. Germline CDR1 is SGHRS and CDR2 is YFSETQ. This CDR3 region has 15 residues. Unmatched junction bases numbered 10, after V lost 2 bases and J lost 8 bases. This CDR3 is CASSFGLPGGYEQFF. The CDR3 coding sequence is TGCGCCAGCAGCTTTGGGTTACCGGGGGGATATGAGCAGTTCTTC.

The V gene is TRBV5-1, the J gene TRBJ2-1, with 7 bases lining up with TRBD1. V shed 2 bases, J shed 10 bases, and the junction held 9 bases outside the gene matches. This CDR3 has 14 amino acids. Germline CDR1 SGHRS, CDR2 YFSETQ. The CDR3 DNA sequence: TGCGCCAGCAGCTTCGGACAGGTGGGAAAGGAGCAGTTCTTC. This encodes CASSFGQVGKEQFF.

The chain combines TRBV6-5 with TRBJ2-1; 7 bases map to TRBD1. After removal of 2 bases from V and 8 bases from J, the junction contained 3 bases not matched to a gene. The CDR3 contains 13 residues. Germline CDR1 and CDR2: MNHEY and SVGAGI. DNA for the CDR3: TGTGCCAGCAGTTACCGACAGGGCTATGAGCAGTTCTTC. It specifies CASSYRQGYEQFF.

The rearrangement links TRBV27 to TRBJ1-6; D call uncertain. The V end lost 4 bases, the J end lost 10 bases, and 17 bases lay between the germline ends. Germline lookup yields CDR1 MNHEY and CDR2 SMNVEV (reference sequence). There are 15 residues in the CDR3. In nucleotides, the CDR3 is TGTGCCAGCAGTTCCCCTCCTCACGGCGGGTCACCCCTCCACTTT. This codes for CASSSPPHGGSPLHF.

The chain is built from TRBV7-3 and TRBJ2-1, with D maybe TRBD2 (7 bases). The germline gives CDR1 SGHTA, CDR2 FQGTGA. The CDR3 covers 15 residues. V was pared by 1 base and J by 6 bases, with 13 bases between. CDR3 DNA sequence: TGTGCCAGCAGCTTAAGTAAGGGGGGGCGCAATGAGCAGTTCTTC. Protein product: CASSLSKGGRNEQFF. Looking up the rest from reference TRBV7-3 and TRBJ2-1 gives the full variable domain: GAGVSQTPSNKVTEKGKYVELRCDPISGHTALYWYRQSLGQGPEFLIYFQGTGAADDSGLPNDRFFAVRPEGSVSTLKIQRTERGDSAVYLCASSLSKGGRNEQFFGPGTRLTVL.

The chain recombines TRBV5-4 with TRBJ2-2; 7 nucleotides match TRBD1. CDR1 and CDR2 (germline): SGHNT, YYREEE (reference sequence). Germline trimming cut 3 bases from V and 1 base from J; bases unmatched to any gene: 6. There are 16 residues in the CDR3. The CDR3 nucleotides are TGTGCCAGCAGCTCCAGGACAGGCGTGAACACCGGGGAGCTGTTTTTT. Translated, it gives CASSSRTGVNTGELFF.

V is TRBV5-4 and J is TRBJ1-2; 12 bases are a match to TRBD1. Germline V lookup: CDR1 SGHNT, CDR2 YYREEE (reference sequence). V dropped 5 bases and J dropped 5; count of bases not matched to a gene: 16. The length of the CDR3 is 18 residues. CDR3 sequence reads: CASRNSGTGGGGLYGYTF. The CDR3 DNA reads TGTGCCAGCAGAAATAGCGGGACAGGGGGCGGCGGGCTATATGGCTACACCTTC.